These 28 T cell receptor beta chains share one sample of origin, sequenced in a study of T cell responses to AZD1222 COVID-19 vaccine (dated by TCRdb to the early 2020s). The method behind the library was the immunoSEQ multiplex PCR assay. TCRdb re-hosts the immuneACCESS table, in-frame sequences only. Its copies lack some clones; in the studies checked, an unresolved V gene accounts for under half of them, and the cause for the rest is not known. This sample comprises approximately 160,000 clones, about nine tenths of them detected only once. Of the sample, approximately 3% falls within the top ten clones. The sample's time point label, decoded: baseline before first vaccination. The specimen was peripheral blood, collected on day 0 of AZD1222 vaccination. All receptors derive from an adult in good health.

The rearrangement uses TRBV19 and TRBJ1-5; possible D gene TRBD1, 5 bases. The germline V gene has CDR1 LNHDA and CDR2 SQIVND (reference sequence). V gave up 10 bases and J gave up 5 bases, with 18 bases separating them. This CDR3 has 14 residues. The CDR3 here is CATTPSGGDQPQHF. The CDR3 coding sequence is TGTGCCACCACACCTAGCGGAGGGGATCAGCCCCAGCATTTT.

V usage is TRBV1 and J usage is TRBJ2-5; TRBD2, the D gene given by the table, was not confirmed from the DNA. TRBV1 represents a pseudogene. The CDR3 totals 15 residues. CDR3 coding DNA: TGCACCAGCAGAAATCGGCCGACTAGTTTGGAGACCCAGTACTTC. As protein: CTSRNRPTSLETQYF.

The chain recombines TRBV7-2 with TRBJ2-1, with D maybe TRBD1 (6 bases). Germline CDR1 reads SGHTA; CDR2 reads FQGNSA. The CDR3 is 14 amino acids. V lost 5 bases, J lost 2 bases, and 10 bases lay in between. Written as DNA, the CDR3 is TGTGCCAGCAGCCAGCGGACAGCCTACAATGAGCAGTTCTTC. It codes for CASSQRTAYNEQFF.

The J gene is TRBJ2-5, the V gene TRBV6-5; possibly TRBD2 for D (6 bases). V dropped 5 bases and J dropped 5 bases, with 15 bases sitting between them. Germline CDR1 and CDR2: MNHEY and SVGAGI. The CDR3 is 14 amino acids. The CDR3 DNA follows: TGTGCCAGCAGTCCGGAAGGACGGGGGGAGACCCAGTACTTC. It specifies CASSPEGRGETQYF.

This chain connects TRBV11-2 to TRBJ1-2; TRBD1 might be the D (5 bases). CDR1 is SGHAT and CDR2 is FQNNGV in the germline V gene. The CDR3 runs to 12 residues. V shed 5 bases and J shed 8 bases, with 12 bases lying between them. CDR3 nucleotides: TGTGCCAGCAGCGGGGCGGCAGCGGGCTACACCTTC. Translated: CASSGAAAGYTF.

This rearrangement joins TRBV5-1 to TRBJ2-1; D not resolved. V gave up 0 bases and J gave up 1 base, with 8 bases separating them. The CDR3 extends over 15 amino acids. The germline V gene has CDR1 SGHRS and CDR2 YFSETQ. CDR3 in DNA: TGCGCCAGCAGCTTGGTTCTAGGATCCTACAATGAGCAGTTCTTC. Protein product: CASSLVLGSYNEQFF.

This chain links TRBV15 with TRBJ1-2; D call uncertain. The CDR3 has 13 amino acids. The germline V gene has CDR1 LNHNV and CDR2 YYDKDF (reference sequence). Trimming took 3 bases from V and 8 from J, leaving 13 bases between them. The CDR3: CATSSDGVGGYTF. CDR3 sequence (DNA): TGTGCCACCAGCAGCGACGGCGTCGGGGGCTACACCTTC.

The chain has TRBV5-1 and TRBJ2-3, with TRBD2 matching 7 bases. The J segment lost 5 bases and the V segment lost 4 bases, leaving 7 bases of the junction unmatched. The CDR3 has 14 amino acids. Germline V gene sequence: CDR1 SGHRS, CDR2 YFSETQ. CDR3 sequence reads: CASSPGGRGDTQYF. For the CDR3, the DNA is TGCGCCAGCAGCCCGGGAGGTCGGGGAGATACGCAGTATTTT.

The chain uses TRBV7-2 and TRBJ1-5; D unresolved. CDR1 and CDR2 (germline): SGHTA, FQGNSA. V was pared by 1 base and J by 5 bases, with 6 bases between. The length of the CDR3 is 13 residues. The CDR3 loop reads CASSLVHDQPQHF. CDR3 bases: TGTGCCAGCAGCTTAGTCCACGATCAGCCCCAGCATTTT.

The chain is built from TRBV9 and TRBJ1-1, with D perhaps TRBD1 (5 bases). The CDR3 has 15 amino acids. The germline V gene encodes CDR1 SGDLS and CDR2 YYNGEE. V was pared by 0 bases and J by 6 bases, with 15 bases between. The CDR3 loop reads CASSVDGGKWAEAFF. The CDR3 DNA sequence: TGTGCCAGCAGCGTAGACGGGGGAAAATGGGCTGAAGCTTTCTTT. The variable domain in full, with the rest retrieved from reference TRBV9 and TRBJ1-1, is DSGVTQTPKHLITATGQRVTLRCSPRSGDLSVYWYQQSLDQGLQFLIQYYNGEERAKGNILERFSAQQFPDLHSELNLSSLELGDSALYFCASSVDGGKWAEAFFGQGTRLTVV.

This chain uses TRBV12-3 or TRBV12-4 with TRBJ1-1; D unresolved. This CDR3 is built from 10 residues. The ends were cut back, 7 bases at V and 8 bases at J, with 8 bases in the middle. CDR3 protein: CASTSFEAFF. CDR3 coding DNA: TGTGCCAGCACCTCCTTCGAAGCTTTCTTT.

The chain recombines TRBV5-1 with TRBJ2-1; 7 bases line up with TRBD1. There are 15 residues in the CDR3. Germline CDR1 SGHRS, CDR2 YFSETQ. After removal of 7 bases from V and 7 bases from J, the junction contained 14 bases not matched to a gene. The CDR3 coding sequence is TGCGCCAGCGGGGAAGGAGACAGGGCGCTTAATGAGCAGTTCTTC. Translated: CASGEGDRALNEQFF.

The chain combines TRBV15 with TRBJ1-5, with D unresolved. The ends were cut back, 3 bases at V and 0 bases at J, with 9 bases in the middle. The CDR3 contains 15 residues. Germline V CDR1 and CDR2: LNHNV, YYDKDF (reference sequence). Written as DNA, the CDR3 is TGTGCCACCAGCAGGTCTGGGGATAGCAATCAGCCCCAGCATTTT. It is translated as CATSRSGDSNQPQHF. Filled out from reference TRBV15 and TRBJ1-5, the complete variable domain reads DAMVIQNPRYQVTQFGKPVTLSCSQTLNHNVMYWYQQKSSQAPKLLFHYYDKDFNNEADTPDNFQSRRPNTSFCFLDIRSPGLGDTAMYLCATSRSGDSNQPQHFGDGTRLSIL.

The chain is built from TRBV9 and TRBJ1-1; TRBD1 might be the D (5 bases). Germline V CDR1 and CDR2: SGDLS, YYNGEE. Trimming left V 3 bases short and J 0 bases short, with 9 bases between. This CDR3 spans 14 amino acids. CDR3 protein: CASSAGTLNTEAFF. The CDR3 bases are TGTGCCAGCAGCGCCGGGACTTTGAACACTGAAGCTTTCTTT.

The chain is built from TRBV3-1 (or the pseudogene TRBV3-2) and TRBJ2-5, with D maybe TRBD1 (6 bases). V was trimmed by 4 bases and J by 4 bases, leaving 10 bases between them. This CDR3 comprises 13 residues. The germline CDR1 and CDR2 sequences are LGHDT and YNNKEL (reference sequence). CDR3: CASSPGGRETQYF. CDR3 DNA sequence: TGTGCCAGCAGCCCTGGGGGCCGAGAGACCCAGTACTTC.

The chain uses TRBV27 and TRBJ2-3, with D tentatively TRBD1 (5 bases). This CDR3 spans 16 amino acids. V shed 5 bases and J shed 0 bases, with 15 bases lying between them. CDR1 MNHEY and CDR2 SMNVEV come from the germline V gene (reference sequence). The CDR3 bases are TGTGCCAGCAGTACAGGTTGGGGTGCTAGCACAGATACGCAGTATTTT. Protein: CASSTGWGASTDTQYF.

The V and J genes are TRBV4-3 and TRBJ1-1; tentative D call: TRBD1 (5 bases). Trimming left V 1 base short and J 4 bases short, with 19 bases between. The CDR3 contains 17 residues. Germline loops: CDR1 LGHNA, CDR2 YSLEER. CDR3 region: CASSQGRGPTLPTEAFF. The CDR3 region has the DNA TGCGCCAGCAGCCAAGGGCGGGGACCCACCCTCCCCACTGAAGCTTTCTTT.

The chain combines TRBV4-2 with TRBJ1-5; D possibly corresponds to TRBD1 (5 bases). V was pared by 4 bases and J by 3 bases, with 10 bases between. Germline V gene data show CDR1 as LGHNA and CDR2 as YNFKEQ. The CDR3 length is 14 residues. As DNA, the CDR3 is TGTGCCAGCAGCCGCTTGGGGGACAATCAGCCCCAGCATTTT. Translating it yields CASSRLGDNQPQHF.

The chain couples TRBV18 to TRBJ1-1; possible D gene TRBD1, 6 bases. Trimming removed 3 bases from V and 2 bases from J, with 10 bases in between. Germline assignment: CDR1 KGHSH and CDR2 LQKENI. The CDR3 sequence is 14 residues long. The CDR3 coding sequence is TGTGCCAGCTCACCGGACAGAGCTAACACTGAAGCTTTCTTT. Translated: CASSPDRANTEAFF. Looking up the rest from reference TRBV18 and TRBJ1-1 gives the full variable domain: NAGVMQNPRHLVRRRGQEARLRCSPMKGHSHVYWYRQLPEEGLKFMVYLQKENIIDESGMPKERFSAEFPKEGPSILRIQQVVRGDSAAYFCASSPDRANTEAFFGQGTRLTVV.

The chain links TRBV10-2 to TRBJ2-2, with D hard to call. Trimming took off 5 bases at V and 2 bases at J, with 6 bases between the two ends. The CDR3 consists of 13 residues. Germline CDR1 reads WSHSY; CDR2 reads SAAADI. CDR3 coding DNA: TGCGCCAGCAGTAGCCTCAACACCGGGGAGCTGTTTTTT. Its protein is CASSSLNTGELFF.

Only one count was recorded for this clone. V gene TRBV15 combines with J gene TRBJ2-2, with D unclear. Trimming pared 1 base from V and 7 bases from J, leaving 4 bases between. From germline, CDR1 is LNHNV and CDR2 YYDKDF (reference sequence). The CDR3 length is 12 residues. CDR3 sequence: CATSRVVGELFF. The CDR3 coding sequence is TGTGCCACCAGCAGAGTCGTCGGGGAGCTGTTTTTT. The whole variable domain, filled in from reference TRBV15 and TRBJ2-2, reads DAMVIQNPRYQVTQFGKPVTLSCSQTLNHNVMYWYQQKSSQAPKLLFHYYDKDFNNEADTPDNFQSRRPNTSFCFLDIRSPGLGDTAMYLCATSRVVGELFFGEGSRLTVL.

This CDR3 is CASSELEHGELFF. The CDR3 region has the DNA TGTGCCAGCAGTGAATTGGAGCACGGGGAGCTGTTTTTT. The chain recombines TRBV6-4 with TRBJ2-2; D unresolved. CDR1 is MRHNA, CDR2 SNTAGT, per germline. The CDR3 contains 13 residues. Deletions cut 3 bases from V and 7 bases from J, with 9 bases between.

The chain is built from TRBV27 and TRBJ2-1, with D hard to call. Trimming left V 4 bases short and J 2 bases short, with 6 bases between. Germline CDR1 reads MNHEY; CDR2 reads SMNVEV (reference sequence). The CDR3 has 13 residues. CDR3 protein: CASSSEAYNEQFF. CDR3 coding DNA: TGTGCCAGCAGTTCCGAAGCCTACAATGAGCAGTTCTTC.

This chain links TRBV5-1 with TRBJ2-3; 8 bases line up with TRBD1. Germline assignment: CDR1 SGHRS and CDR2 YFSETQ. This CDR3 has 16 amino acids. J lost 6 bases, V lost 0 bases, and 9 bases had no gene match. This chain's CDR3 is CASSLEARQGSDTQYF. The CDR3 DNA follows: TGCGCCAGCAGCTTGGAGGCCCGACAGGGGTCGGATACGCAGTATTTT. The full variable domain, completed using reference TRBV5-1 and TRBJ2-3, is KAGVTQTPRYLIKTRGQQVTLSCSPISGHRSVSWYQQTPGQGLQFLFEYFSETQRNKGNFPGRFSGRQFSNSRSEMNVSTLELGDSALYLCASSLEARQGSDTQYFGPGTRLTVL.

The rearrangement joins TRBV9 to TRBJ1-1; 9 bases map to TRBD1. Looked up from germline, CDR1 is SGDLS and CDR2 is YYNGEE. Trimming removed 0 bases from V and 3 bases from J; junction bases left unmatched: 3. This CDR3 is 15 amino acids long. The CDR3 here is CASSVDTGGHTEAFF. In DNA form, the CDR3 reads TGTGCCAGCAGCGTAGATACAGGGGGCCACACTGAAGCTTTCTTT.

The rearrangement links TRBV2 to TRBJ2-1, with TRBD2 matching over 12 bases. The junction had 8 bases not matched to a gene; V was cut back by 8 bases and J by 9 bases. The CDR3 is 14 residues long. CDR1 and CDR2 (germline): SNHLY, FYNNEI. This CDR3 reads CASLNLAGGREQFF. CDR3 DNA sequence: TGTGCCAGCTTAAACCTAGCGGGGGGGCGTGAGCAGTTCTTC. Full variable domain (outside the CDR3, taken from reference TRBV2 and TRBJ2-1): EPEVTQTPSHQVTQMGQEVILRCVPISNHLYFYWYRQILGQKVEFLVSFYNNEISEKSEIFDDQFSVERPDGSNFTLKIRSTKLEDSAMYFCASLNLAGGREQFFGPGTRLTVL.

The V call is TRBV11-2, the J call TRBJ2-7; the D is unclear. This CDR3 region has 13 residues. Trimming took off 0 bases at V and 4 bases at J, with 7 bases between the two ends. Germline V gene lookup returns CDR1 SGHAT and CDR2 FQNNGV. CDR3 protein: CASSLDRMYEQYF. CDR3 sequence (DNA): TGTGCCAGCAGCTTAGACAGGATGTACGAGCAGTACTTC.

The chain joins TRBV18 to TRBJ2-3; a weak D match, TRBD2 (7 bases). Germline V gene lookup returns CDR1 KGHSH and CDR2 LQKENI. CDR3 length equals 19 residues. Between the trimmed V and J ends, which lost 3 bases and 0 bases, there was a span of 22 bases. CDR3 DNA sequence: TGTGCCAGCTCACCCGATAGATTAGTTTCGGGGGGCAGCACAGATACGCAGTATTTT. The encoded protein is CASSPDRLVSGGSTDTQYF.